These 2 T cell receptor beta chains were sequenced from one sample in a study of cytomegalovirus exposure and HLA in healthy donors (dated by TCRdb to about 2017). Preparation of the library involved the immunoSEQ multiplex PCR assay. Not all clones reach the TCRdb copy of this immuneACCESS table, which keeps in-frame sequences only. Checked studies attribute under half of the gap to unresolved V genes and leave the rest unexplained. This sample comprises about 250,000 clones, over 75% of them detected only once. The ten largest clones represent around 13% of the sample. Sequencing was done on a sample of PBMCs. Every receptor here comes from a man aged 18 to 35 in good health and CMV-seropositive.

The V call is TRBV7-9, the J call TRBJ1-2, with 7 bases that match TRBD1. CDR3 size: 16 residues. Looked up from germline, CDR1 is SEHNR and CDR2 is FQNEAQ (reference sequence). The trim removed 4 bases at V and 4 bases at J, leaving 12 bases unmatched. CDR3 coding DNA: TGTGCCAGCAGCTCCCCCTCAGGGGGACTGTTCTATGGCTACACCTTC. Translated, it gives CASSSPSGGLFYGYTF. Complete variable domain (other parts from reference TRBV7-9 and TRBJ1-2): DTGVSQNPRHKITKRGQNVTFRCDPISEHNRLYWYRQTLGQGPEFLTYFQNEAQLEKSRLLSDRFSAERPKGSFSTLEIQRTEQGDSAMYLCASSSPSGGLFYGYTFGSGTRLTVV.

The chain carries TRBV27 and TRBJ2-5; 8 positions match TRBD2. Per the germline V gene, CDR1 is MNHEY and CDR2 is SMNVEV (reference sequence). The CDR3 spans 16 residues. Trimming took 1 base from V and 3 from J; bases not matched to a gene: 7. The DNA of the CDR3 is TGTGCCAGCAGTTTATTAGCGGGGACGGGAAAAGAGACCCAGTACTTC. Its translation is CASSLLAGTGKETQYF.